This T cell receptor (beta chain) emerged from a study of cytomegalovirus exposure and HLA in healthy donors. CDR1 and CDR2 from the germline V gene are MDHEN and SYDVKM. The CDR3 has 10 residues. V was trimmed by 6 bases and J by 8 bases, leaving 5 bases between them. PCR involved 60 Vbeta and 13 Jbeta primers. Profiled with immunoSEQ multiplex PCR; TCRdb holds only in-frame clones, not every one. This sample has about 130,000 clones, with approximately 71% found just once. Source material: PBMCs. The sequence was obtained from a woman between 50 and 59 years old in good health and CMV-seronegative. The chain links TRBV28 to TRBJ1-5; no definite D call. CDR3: CASSREPQHF. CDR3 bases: TGTGCCAGCAGCCGAGAGCCCCAGCATTTT.